Below are 8 T cell receptor beta chains sequenced from a single sample in a study of T cells in pancreatic ductal adenocarcinoma (dated by TCRdb to 2017 to 2019). The pancreatic ductal adenocarcinoma patients who were selected had gone through surgery without receiving any neoadjuvant therapy. The library was built by means of the immunoSEQ multiplex PCR assay. TCRdb's version of the immuneACCESS table is confined to in-frame rearrangements and falls short of the full clone set. An unresolved V gene accounts for under half of the shortfall where checked; the remainder is of unknown origin. Counted in this sample were over 85,000 clones; nearly 95% of them appeared once. Roughly 3.1% of the sample is held by the ten biggest clonotypes. The sequenced material came from PBMCs. The receptors come from a human donor with pancreatic ductal adenocarcinoma.

This sequence joins TRBV6-4 and TRBJ1-2, with D perhaps matching TRBD1 (5 bases). V was cut by 2 bases and J by 6 bases, with 22 bases left in between. The length of the CDR3 is 17 residues. From germline, CDR1 is MRHNA and CDR2 SNTAGT. This CDR3 reads CASSDKHPWQGRHGYTF. CDR3 nucleotide sequence: TGTGCCAGCAGTGACAAACACCCCTGGCAGGGCCGCCATGGCTACACCTTC.

The V gene is TRBV4-3, the J gene TRBJ1-4, with 8 bases that match TRBD1. The CDR3 loop spans 14 amino acids. V was pared by 4 bases and J by 7 bases, with 5 bases of the junction left unmatched. From germline, CDR1 is LGHNA and CDR2 YSLEER. This CDR3 reads CASSLGQGLEKLFF. Written as DNA, the CDR3 is TGCGCCAGCAGCCTCGGACAGGGTCTTGAAAAACTGTTTTTT.

The chain carries TRBV6-5 and TRBJ2-3; 10 bases are shared with TRBD2. Germline V CDR1 and CDR2: MNHEY, SVGAGI. V gave up 2 bases and J gave up 2 bases; unmatched junction bases: 1. This CDR3 has 15 amino acids. The CDR3 sequence is CASSYTSGNTDTQYF. As DNA, the CDR3 is TGTGCCAGCAGTTACACTAGCGGGAACACAGATACGCAGTATTTT.

The chain uses TRBV28 and TRBJ2-1, with D perhaps matching TRBD1 (5 bases). V was cut by 4 bases and J by 7 bases, with 11 bases left in between. The CDR3 has 13 amino acids. The germline gives CDR1 MDHEN, CDR2 SYDVKM. CDR3 residues: CASSSYPGNEQFF. The CDR3 nucleotides are TGTGCCAGCAGTTCGTACCCAGGGAATGAGCAGTTCTTC.

This rearrangement joins TRBV27 to TRBJ2-1, with 8 nucleotides matching TRBD2. Germline CDR1 is MNHEY and CDR2 is SMNVEV (reference sequence). J gave up 16 bases and V 2 bases, and 13 bases lay outside the gene matches. This CDR3 has 14 amino acids. The CDR3 sequence: CASSLTGKREPGFF. CDR3 DNA: TGTGCCAGCAGTTTAACGGGGAAGCGGGAGCCGGGATTCTTC.

J is TRBJ1-2 and V is TRBV1; TRBD1 reflects the table's D call only, with no check against the DNA. TRBV1 is marked as a pseudogene. CDR3 size: 16 residues. The CDR3 sequence: CTSSPTLQQGAGGYTF. For the CDR3, the DNA is TGCACCAGCAGCCCGACCCTCCAACAGGGGGCTGGTGGCTACACCTTC.

V usage is TRBV7-2 and J usage is TRBJ2-7, with 10 bases fitting TRBD2. The CDR3 is 16 amino acids. V lost 8 bases, J lost 7 bases, and 17 bases stayed unmatched. CDR1 is SGHTA and CDR2 is FQGNSA in the germline V gene. The CDR3 loop reads CASFPNGLAGEGEQYF. Here the CDR3 DNA reads TGTGCCAGCTTCCCGAACGGGCTAGCGGGAGAAGGTGAGCAGTACTTC.

The V gene is TRBV5-4, the J gene TRBJ2-7; 9 nucleotides agree with TRBD1. The junction had 10 bases not matched to a gene; V was cut back by 0 bases and J by 9 bases. The CDR3 covers 15 residues. CDR1 is SGHNT, CDR2 YYREEE, per germline (reference sequence). The CDR3 region is CASSLADRGYAGQYF. The CDR3 bases are TGTGCCAGCAGCTTGGCCGACAGGGGGTATGCGGGGCAGTACTTC. The whole variable domain, remainder taken from reference TRBV5-4 and TRBJ2-7, is ETGVTQSPTHLIKTRGQQVTLRCSSQSGHNTVSWYQQALGQGPQFIFQYYREEENGRGNFPPRFSGLQFPNYSSELNVNALELDDSALYLCASSLADRGYAGQYFGPGTRLTVT.